This is a list of T cell receptor beta chains from one sample in a study of cytomegalovirus exposure and HLA in healthy donors. Sequenced by immunoSEQ multiplex PCR; TCRdb stores in-frame clones only, minus some. The table lists about 64,000 clones, roughly 80% of them singletons. The sample taken for sequencing was PBMCs. Receptors originate from a male donor in good health and CMV-seropositive. Each CDR3 is given without its conserved first and last residue. Fields, in order: V gene, CDR3 protein.

>TRBV13
ASSSRASSYNEQF
>TRBV4-1
ASSQNTARSIMNTEAF
>TRBV29-1
SVVSRNTEAF
>TRBV7-6
ASSLVVGRTGGVETQY
>TRBV5-1
ASSQQGGVNTIY
>TRBV27
ASSLLFSNQPQH
>TRBV2
ANSRTGDGYT
>TRBV6-1
ASQTESSYNSPLH
>TRBV9
ASSVDVGAGVSTDTQY
>TRBV2
ASSELAGPTYGYT
>TRBV27
ASSSAGTGDGYT
>TRBV4-3
ASSHQITGGPTDTQY
>TRBV21-1
ASSKAGQGRNGYT
>TRBV6-6
ASSRTRRGQPQH
>TRBV2
ASSEVEEEVWNQPQH
>TRBV10-3
AISRGQGESYEQY
>TRBV18
ASSPVALGGGSNQPQH
>TRBV28
ASSATGSSPLH
>TRBV18
ASSPGGSPYNEQF
>TRBV9
ASSRQGAEAF
>TRBV5-6
ASSKGGAGDTQY
>TRBV7-9
ASSSTDWIQF
>TRBV6-1
ASTLGGVSGNTIY
>TRBV6-1
ASSSSGATFYGYT
>TRBV9
ASSVVAGGVQETQY
>TRBV11-3
ASSPVPTGTYNEQF
>TRBV6-5
ASSPDRGNEQF
>TRBV9
ASSFRDQGAKTGEQY
>TRBV7-3
ASSLSGLAGGLDEQF
>TRBV4-2
ASSQGTGGAQPQH
>TRBV19
ASSSGTVLEAF
>TRBV10-2
ASSELRTSYEQY
>TRBV27
ASSFWEGSYNSPLH
>TRBV4-1
ASSRTPGGAQF
>TRBV7-3
ASSSTGSSTDTQY
>TRBV4-2
ASSQDGRGLRNEQF
>TRBV5-1
ASSDTLEGYT
>TRBV28
VHSKAGGVRNEQF
>TRBV7-9
ASSSLTSAHTDTQY
>TRBV28
AITTPAGIGYT
>TRBV5-1
ASSLGQSTDTQY
>TRBV19
ASVKDRESRNTIY
>TRBV9
ASSVSSVVAETQY
>TRBV19
ASTPMEAGNQPQH
>TRBV29-1
SVQPGANYEQY
>TRBV15
ATSRDRGAYEQY
>TRBV11-2
ASSPRQGVNYEQY
>TRBV7-2
ASSLVGRATNTGELF
>TRBV7-2
ASSLAVYNEQF